A single sample is the source of the 30 T cell receptor beta chains below, sequenced in a study of T cell responses to AZD1222 COVID-19 vaccine. Data came from immunoSEQ multiplex PCR; TCRdb stores just in-frame clones and leaves some out. This sample has over 120,000 clones, with 93% found just once. The sample here was peripheral blood, taken on day 0 of AZD1222 vaccination. The receptors here all came from an adult in good health.

This chain joins TRBV6-6 and TRBJ1-1, with D tentatively TRBD1 (5 bases). The CDR3 runs to 13 residues. V lost 3 bases, J lost 4 bases, and 9 bases lay in between. From germline, CDR1 is MNHNY and CDR2 SVGAGI (reference sequence). CDR3 DNA: TGTGCCAGCAGTTATTCGGGGGTCACTGAAGCTTTCTTT. It encodes CASSYSGVTEAFF.

This chain joins TRBV29-1 and TRBJ1-1; no definite D call. The germline gives CDR1 SQVTM, CDR2 ANQGSEA. The CDR3 is 12 residues long. Trimming removed 5 bases from V and 0 bases from J, with 7 bases in between. The CDR3 DNA follows: TGCAGCGTTCTCGGGATGAACACTGAAGCTTTCTTT. Its protein product is CSVLGMNTEAFF.

The genes are TRBV7-6 and TRBJ1-4, with 8 bases aligning to TRBD1. Germline V gives CDR1 SGHVS, CDR2 FNYEAQ. CDR3 length: 15 amino acids. The V segment lost 0 bases and the J segment 8 bases; nucleotides outside the gene matches: 5. CDR3 coding DNA: TGTGCCAGCAGCTTAGCGACAGGGGAGGGCGAAAAACTGTTTTTT. Its protein is CASSLATGEGEKLFF. The full variable domain, in which reference TRBV7-6 and TRBJ1-4 provide the parts outside the CDR3, is GAGVSQSPRYKVTKRGQDVALRCDPISGHVSLYWYRQALGQGPEFLTYFNYEAQQDKSGLPNDRFSAERPEGSISTLTIQRTEQRDSAMYRCASSLATGEGEKLFFGSGTQLSVL.

This rearrangement joins TRBV19 to TRBJ1-2; tentative D call: TRBD1 (5 bases). This CDR3 comprises 14 residues. From germline, CDR1 is LNHDA and CDR2 SQIVND (reference sequence). Trimming removed 4 bases at V and 2 bases at J, with 11 bases between. CDR3 amino acids: CASSTRTPNYGYTF. The CDR3 nucleotides are TGTGCCAGTAGTACGAGGACACCCAACTATGGCTACACCTTC.

The CDR3 coding sequence is TGCGCCAGCAGCGTTTGGGCCTCTATAGGCAAATCAGATACGCAGTATTTT. Translation gives CASSVWASIGKSDTQYF. This chain links TRBV5-1 with TRBJ2-3; no clear D gene. Between the trimmed V and J ends, which lost 4 bases and 4 bases, there was a span of 22 bases. CDR3 size: 17 residues. Germline V gene lookup returns CDR1 SGHRS and CDR2 YFSETQ.

The chain joins TRBV12-3 or TRBV12-4 to TRBJ1-5; no definite D call. V shed 8 bases and J shed 5 bases, with 13 bases lying between them. The CDR3 spans 13 residues. CDR3 DNA: TGTGCCAGCGGGCCACAGCTATATCAGCCCCAGCATTTT. Protein product: CASGPQLYQPQHF.

This chain joins TRBV2 and TRBJ1-3; TRBD1 agrees at 9 bases. The CDR3 is 15 residues long. The trim removed 1 base at V and 6 bases at J, leaving 4 bases unmatched. Germline lookup yields CDR1 SNHLY and CDR2 FYNNEI. The chain's CDR3 is CASSEGRTGANTIYF. CDR3 DNA sequence: TGTGCCAGCAGTGAAGGCAGGACAGGGGCAAACACCATATATTTT.

This chain connects TRBV7-2 to TRBJ1-2; a weak D match, TRBD1 (5 bases). The germline V gene encodes CDR1 SGHTA and CDR2 FQGNSA. CDR3 size: 14 residues. V was trimmed by 1 base and J by 7 bases, leaving 13 bases between them. CDR3 sequence (DNA): TGTGCCAGCAGCTTAGTACCACCTGGGGGTGGCTACACCTTC. Protein: CASSLVPPGGGYTF.

The chain combines TRBV7-2 with TRBJ2-7, with D unclear. This CDR3 comprises 12 residues. The germline V and J ends were trimmed by 1 base and 4 bases, with 5 bases remaining between them. Germline CDR1 reads SGHTA; CDR2 reads FQGNSA. CDR3 coding DNA: TGTGCCAGCAGCTTAGGCCAGTACGAGCAGTACTTC. It yields the protein CASSLGQYEQYF.

CDR3 region: CAISDPTGTGDEKLFF. CDR3 in DNA: TGTGCCATCAGTGACCCTACCGGGACAGGAGACGAAAAACTGTTTTTT. The chain recombines TRBV10-3 with TRBJ1-4; 8 bases line up with TRBD1. Per the germline V gene, CDR1 is ENHRY and CDR2 is SYGVKD. The CDR3 spans 16 residues. The V and J ends lost 3 bases and 8 bases, in that order; junction bases with no gene match: 11.

The chain has TRBV4-1 and TRBJ1-3, with a possible D match to TRBD1 (6 bases). V lost 3 bases and J 0 bases, leaving 15 bases between the germline ends. The CDR3 has 17 residues. CDR1 MGHRA and CDR2 YSYEKL come from the germline V gene. DNA for the CDR3: TGCGCCAGCAGCCAGGTACTTCGACAGGCCTCTGGAAACACCATATATTTT. It is translated as CASSQVLRQASGNTIYF.

This clone was observed once. The chain links TRBV7-2 to TRBJ1-2, with unresolved D. CDR3 size: 12 residues. Germline CDR1 and CDR2: SGHTA and FQGNSA. The V and J ends lost 2 bases and 6 bases respectively, with 7 bases between them. In nucleotides, the CDR3 is TGTGCCAGCAGCTTAAATACGGATGGCTACACCTTC. This translates into CASSLNTDGYTF.

The chain recombines TRBV7-2 with TRBJ2-1; 9 bases fit TRBD2. J was trimmed by 4 bases and V by 1 base; bases with no gene match: 8. Germline V gene lookup returns CDR1 SGHTA and CDR2 FQGNSA. The CDR3 covers 17 residues. The CDR3 DNA is TGTGCCAGCAGCTTAGAGATCCTAGCGGGAAATTACAATGAGCAGTTCTTC. It specifies CASSLEILAGNYNEQFF. Combining the CDR3 with reference TRBV7-2 and TRBJ2-1 gives the whole variable domain GAGVSQSPSNKVTEKGKDVELRCDPISGHTALYWYRQSLGQGLEFLIYFQGNSAPDKSGLPSDRFSAERTGGSVSTLTIQRTQQEDSAVYLCASSLEILAGNYNEQFFGPGTRLTVL.

The V gene is TRBV5-4, the J gene TRBJ2-5, with D unclear. Germline CDR1 is SGHNT and CDR2 is YYREEE (reference sequence). Trimming shortened V by 4 bases and J by 1 base, and 8 bases separated the two germline ends. The CDR3 loop spans 13 amino acids. CDR3 sequence: CASSPATQETQYF. The CDR3 bases are TGTGCCAGCAGCCCTGCTACCCAAGAGACCCAGTACTTC.

The chain combines TRBV30 with TRBJ1-2, with D possibly TRBD1 on 6 matching bases. The CDR3 spans 14 residues. The V gene's germline CDR1 is GTSNPN and CDR2 SVGIG (reference sequence). V lost 5 bases and J lost 7, with 20 bases in between. The CDR3 bases are TGTGCCTGGTTGCTTCCGGGACACGAGGGTGGCTACACCTTC. This codes for CAWLLPGHEGGYTF.

The chain uses TRBV2 and TRBJ1-1; 8 nucleotides line up with TRBD1. The CDR3 extends over 13 amino acids. V was clipped by 6 bases and J by 1 base; unmatched bases: 1. From germline, CDR1 is SNHLY and CDR2 FYNNEI. The CDR3 reads CASRGQANTEAFF. The CDR3 DNA reads TGTGCCAGCAGGGGACAGGCGAACACTGAAGCTTTCTTT.

The rearrangement uses TRBV10-3 and TRBJ1-6; TRBD1 agrees at 7 bases. This CDR3 spans 14 amino acids. Germline-derived CDR1 and CDR2 are ENHRY and SYGVKD. The V segment lost 7 bases and the J segment 10 bases; nucleotides outside the gene matches: 10. CDR3 coding DNA: TGTGCCATCACTCCGGACAGGAGTAACTCACCCCTCCACTTT. Amino acid sequence: CAITPDRSNSPLHF.

The V and J genes are TRBV11-1 and TRBJ1-3, with 8 bases fitting TRBD1. CDR1 SGHAT and CDR2 FQDESV come from the germline V gene (reference sequence). The CDR3 contains 15 residues. J gave up 4 bases and V 5 bases, and 7 bases lay outside the gene matches. The DNA for the CDR3 is TGTGCCAGCAGCACCGGACAGGGCGGCGGAAACACCATATATTTT. Protein sequence: CASSTGQGGGNTIYF.

The chain is built from TRBV5-1 and TRBJ1-1; perhaps TRBD1 as D (5 bases). CDR3 length equals 13 residues. V was shortened by 5 bases and J by 3 bases, with 11 bases between the two germline ends. The germline gives CDR1 SGHRS, CDR2 YFSETQ. This CDR3 is CASSPDTDTEAFF. CDR3 coding DNA: TGCGCCAGCAGTCCGGACACCGACACTGAAGCTTTCTTT.

The chain joins TRBV10-3 to TRBJ2-7; TRBD1 aligns across 10 bases. J lost 2 bases, V lost 8 bases, and 6 bases had no gene match. This CDR3 is 14 amino acids long. Germline CDR1 reads ENHRY; CDR2 reads SYGVKD. In DNA, the CDR3 is TGTGCCATCGGATGGGACAGGGGAACCTACGAGCAGTACTTC. This encodes CAIGWDRGTYEQYF.

This clone has only one observation. This sequence joins TRBV5-8 and TRBJ2-5, with 11 bases fitting TRBD2. The length of the CDR3 is 15 residues. Germline CDR1 reads SGHTS; CDR2 reads YDEGEE. J lost 3 bases, V lost 4 bases, and 5 bases had no gene match. This chain's CDR3 is CASSIRLAGKETQYF. The CDR3 DNA sequence: TGTGCCAGCAGCATAAGACTAGCGGGGAAAGAGACCCAGTACTTC.

The V gene is TRBV5-5, the J gene TRBJ2-2, with no clear D. The CDR3 runs to 15 residues. Germline V lookup: CDR1 SGHKS, CDR2 YYEKEE (reference sequence). The germline V and J ends were trimmed by 3 bases and 3 bases, with 12 bases remaining between them. The CDR3 coding sequence is TGTGCCAGCAGCTGGAGCCAACGGGACACCGGGGAGCTGTTTTTT. This encodes CASSWSQRDTGELFF.

The genes are TRBV5-1 and TRBJ2-3, with 16 bases that match TRBD2. CDR1 is SGHRS and CDR2 is YFSETQ in the germline V gene. V lost 0 bases, J lost 3 bases, and 16 bases stayed unmatched. The CDR3 loop spans 22 amino acids. CDR3 nucleotide sequence: TGCGCCAGCAGCTTGGACGGAGTAGTGGGACTAGCGGGGGGGCCCGGAACAGATACGCAGTATTTT. It yields the protein CASSLDGVVGLAGGPGTDTQYF.

V and J are TRBV5-6 and TRBJ2-7, with D uncertain. This CDR3 has 13 residues. The V end was cut by 5 bases, the J end by 4 bases, with 13 bases between. Germline assignment: CDR1 SGHDT and CDR2 YYEEEE. The chain's CDR3 is CASSSLATYEQYF. The DNA for the CDR3 is TGTGCCAGCAGTTCATTAGCAACTTACGAGCAGTACTTC.

The gene calls are TRBV30 and TRBJ1-2; possibly TRBD1 for D (5 bases). This CDR3 spans 12 amino acids. The ends were cut back, 3 bases at V and 4 bases at J, with 9 bases in the middle. Germline-derived CDR1 and CDR2 are GTSNPN and SVGIG (reference sequence). The CDR3 nucleotides read TGTGCCTGGAGAGTCGGGGGCTATGGCTACACCTTC. Protein sequence: CAWRVGGYGYTF.

This chain links TRBV30 with TRBJ2-1; 8 nucleotides align to TRBD2. J gave up 2 bases and V 5 bases, and 5 bases lay outside the gene matches. CDR3 length: 14 amino acids. In germline, CDR1 is GTSNPN, CDR2 SVGIG (reference sequence). CDR3 bases: TGTGCCTGGGAACGGGGGGGGACCTACAATGAGCAGTTCTTC. It translates to CAWERGGTYNEQFF.

V usage is TRBV28 and J usage is TRBJ2-5, with a possible D match to TRBD2 (5 bases). This CDR3 has 14 amino acids. Germline assignment: CDR1 MDHEN and CDR2 SYDVKM. Between the trimmed V and J ends, which lost 6 bases and 1 base, there was a span of 12 bases. The CDR3 DNA is TGTGCCAGCAGGCTAGGTAGCGCCCAAGAGACCCAGTACTTC. This gives the protein CASRLGSAQETQYF. The whole variable domain, filled in from reference TRBV28 and TRBJ2-5, reads DVKVTQSSRYLVKRTGEKVFLECVQDMDHENMFWYRQDPGLGLRLIYFSYDVKMKEKGDIPEGYSVSREKKERFSLILESASTNQTSMYLCASRLGSAQETQYFGPGTRLLVL.

This rearrangement joins TRBV12-3 or TRBV12-4 to TRBJ1-1; tentatively, D is TRBD1 (6 bases). With 5 bases removed from V and 4 bases from J, the gap between germline ends came to 11 bases. The CDR3 loop spans 13 amino acids. CDR3 nucleotide sequence: TGTGCCAGCAGTGCCAGGGGAGGCACTGAAGCTTTCTTT. Protein product: CASSARGGTEAFF.

The V gene is TRBV29-1, the J gene TRBJ2-1; possibly TRBD1 or TRBD2 for D (5 bases each). Germline lookup yields CDR1 SQVTM and CDR2 ANQGSEA. The CDR3 consists of 12 residues. Trimming took 1 base from V and 6 from J, leaving 7 bases between them. As DNA, the CDR3 is TGCAGCGTTGAAGGGGGGACCAATGAGCAGTTCTTC. Translated: CSVEGGTNEQFF.

The J gene is TRBJ2-1, the V gene TRBV7-9; 10 bases are shared with TRBD2. Germline V gives CDR1 SEHNR, CDR2 FQNEAQ (reference sequence). CDR3 length: 14 residues. V dropped 7 bases and J dropped 6; count of bases not matched to a gene: 6. The CDR3 DNA reads TGTGCCAGCACCGGACTAGCGGATCTCAATGAGCAGTTCTTC. It codes for CASTGLADLNEQFF.